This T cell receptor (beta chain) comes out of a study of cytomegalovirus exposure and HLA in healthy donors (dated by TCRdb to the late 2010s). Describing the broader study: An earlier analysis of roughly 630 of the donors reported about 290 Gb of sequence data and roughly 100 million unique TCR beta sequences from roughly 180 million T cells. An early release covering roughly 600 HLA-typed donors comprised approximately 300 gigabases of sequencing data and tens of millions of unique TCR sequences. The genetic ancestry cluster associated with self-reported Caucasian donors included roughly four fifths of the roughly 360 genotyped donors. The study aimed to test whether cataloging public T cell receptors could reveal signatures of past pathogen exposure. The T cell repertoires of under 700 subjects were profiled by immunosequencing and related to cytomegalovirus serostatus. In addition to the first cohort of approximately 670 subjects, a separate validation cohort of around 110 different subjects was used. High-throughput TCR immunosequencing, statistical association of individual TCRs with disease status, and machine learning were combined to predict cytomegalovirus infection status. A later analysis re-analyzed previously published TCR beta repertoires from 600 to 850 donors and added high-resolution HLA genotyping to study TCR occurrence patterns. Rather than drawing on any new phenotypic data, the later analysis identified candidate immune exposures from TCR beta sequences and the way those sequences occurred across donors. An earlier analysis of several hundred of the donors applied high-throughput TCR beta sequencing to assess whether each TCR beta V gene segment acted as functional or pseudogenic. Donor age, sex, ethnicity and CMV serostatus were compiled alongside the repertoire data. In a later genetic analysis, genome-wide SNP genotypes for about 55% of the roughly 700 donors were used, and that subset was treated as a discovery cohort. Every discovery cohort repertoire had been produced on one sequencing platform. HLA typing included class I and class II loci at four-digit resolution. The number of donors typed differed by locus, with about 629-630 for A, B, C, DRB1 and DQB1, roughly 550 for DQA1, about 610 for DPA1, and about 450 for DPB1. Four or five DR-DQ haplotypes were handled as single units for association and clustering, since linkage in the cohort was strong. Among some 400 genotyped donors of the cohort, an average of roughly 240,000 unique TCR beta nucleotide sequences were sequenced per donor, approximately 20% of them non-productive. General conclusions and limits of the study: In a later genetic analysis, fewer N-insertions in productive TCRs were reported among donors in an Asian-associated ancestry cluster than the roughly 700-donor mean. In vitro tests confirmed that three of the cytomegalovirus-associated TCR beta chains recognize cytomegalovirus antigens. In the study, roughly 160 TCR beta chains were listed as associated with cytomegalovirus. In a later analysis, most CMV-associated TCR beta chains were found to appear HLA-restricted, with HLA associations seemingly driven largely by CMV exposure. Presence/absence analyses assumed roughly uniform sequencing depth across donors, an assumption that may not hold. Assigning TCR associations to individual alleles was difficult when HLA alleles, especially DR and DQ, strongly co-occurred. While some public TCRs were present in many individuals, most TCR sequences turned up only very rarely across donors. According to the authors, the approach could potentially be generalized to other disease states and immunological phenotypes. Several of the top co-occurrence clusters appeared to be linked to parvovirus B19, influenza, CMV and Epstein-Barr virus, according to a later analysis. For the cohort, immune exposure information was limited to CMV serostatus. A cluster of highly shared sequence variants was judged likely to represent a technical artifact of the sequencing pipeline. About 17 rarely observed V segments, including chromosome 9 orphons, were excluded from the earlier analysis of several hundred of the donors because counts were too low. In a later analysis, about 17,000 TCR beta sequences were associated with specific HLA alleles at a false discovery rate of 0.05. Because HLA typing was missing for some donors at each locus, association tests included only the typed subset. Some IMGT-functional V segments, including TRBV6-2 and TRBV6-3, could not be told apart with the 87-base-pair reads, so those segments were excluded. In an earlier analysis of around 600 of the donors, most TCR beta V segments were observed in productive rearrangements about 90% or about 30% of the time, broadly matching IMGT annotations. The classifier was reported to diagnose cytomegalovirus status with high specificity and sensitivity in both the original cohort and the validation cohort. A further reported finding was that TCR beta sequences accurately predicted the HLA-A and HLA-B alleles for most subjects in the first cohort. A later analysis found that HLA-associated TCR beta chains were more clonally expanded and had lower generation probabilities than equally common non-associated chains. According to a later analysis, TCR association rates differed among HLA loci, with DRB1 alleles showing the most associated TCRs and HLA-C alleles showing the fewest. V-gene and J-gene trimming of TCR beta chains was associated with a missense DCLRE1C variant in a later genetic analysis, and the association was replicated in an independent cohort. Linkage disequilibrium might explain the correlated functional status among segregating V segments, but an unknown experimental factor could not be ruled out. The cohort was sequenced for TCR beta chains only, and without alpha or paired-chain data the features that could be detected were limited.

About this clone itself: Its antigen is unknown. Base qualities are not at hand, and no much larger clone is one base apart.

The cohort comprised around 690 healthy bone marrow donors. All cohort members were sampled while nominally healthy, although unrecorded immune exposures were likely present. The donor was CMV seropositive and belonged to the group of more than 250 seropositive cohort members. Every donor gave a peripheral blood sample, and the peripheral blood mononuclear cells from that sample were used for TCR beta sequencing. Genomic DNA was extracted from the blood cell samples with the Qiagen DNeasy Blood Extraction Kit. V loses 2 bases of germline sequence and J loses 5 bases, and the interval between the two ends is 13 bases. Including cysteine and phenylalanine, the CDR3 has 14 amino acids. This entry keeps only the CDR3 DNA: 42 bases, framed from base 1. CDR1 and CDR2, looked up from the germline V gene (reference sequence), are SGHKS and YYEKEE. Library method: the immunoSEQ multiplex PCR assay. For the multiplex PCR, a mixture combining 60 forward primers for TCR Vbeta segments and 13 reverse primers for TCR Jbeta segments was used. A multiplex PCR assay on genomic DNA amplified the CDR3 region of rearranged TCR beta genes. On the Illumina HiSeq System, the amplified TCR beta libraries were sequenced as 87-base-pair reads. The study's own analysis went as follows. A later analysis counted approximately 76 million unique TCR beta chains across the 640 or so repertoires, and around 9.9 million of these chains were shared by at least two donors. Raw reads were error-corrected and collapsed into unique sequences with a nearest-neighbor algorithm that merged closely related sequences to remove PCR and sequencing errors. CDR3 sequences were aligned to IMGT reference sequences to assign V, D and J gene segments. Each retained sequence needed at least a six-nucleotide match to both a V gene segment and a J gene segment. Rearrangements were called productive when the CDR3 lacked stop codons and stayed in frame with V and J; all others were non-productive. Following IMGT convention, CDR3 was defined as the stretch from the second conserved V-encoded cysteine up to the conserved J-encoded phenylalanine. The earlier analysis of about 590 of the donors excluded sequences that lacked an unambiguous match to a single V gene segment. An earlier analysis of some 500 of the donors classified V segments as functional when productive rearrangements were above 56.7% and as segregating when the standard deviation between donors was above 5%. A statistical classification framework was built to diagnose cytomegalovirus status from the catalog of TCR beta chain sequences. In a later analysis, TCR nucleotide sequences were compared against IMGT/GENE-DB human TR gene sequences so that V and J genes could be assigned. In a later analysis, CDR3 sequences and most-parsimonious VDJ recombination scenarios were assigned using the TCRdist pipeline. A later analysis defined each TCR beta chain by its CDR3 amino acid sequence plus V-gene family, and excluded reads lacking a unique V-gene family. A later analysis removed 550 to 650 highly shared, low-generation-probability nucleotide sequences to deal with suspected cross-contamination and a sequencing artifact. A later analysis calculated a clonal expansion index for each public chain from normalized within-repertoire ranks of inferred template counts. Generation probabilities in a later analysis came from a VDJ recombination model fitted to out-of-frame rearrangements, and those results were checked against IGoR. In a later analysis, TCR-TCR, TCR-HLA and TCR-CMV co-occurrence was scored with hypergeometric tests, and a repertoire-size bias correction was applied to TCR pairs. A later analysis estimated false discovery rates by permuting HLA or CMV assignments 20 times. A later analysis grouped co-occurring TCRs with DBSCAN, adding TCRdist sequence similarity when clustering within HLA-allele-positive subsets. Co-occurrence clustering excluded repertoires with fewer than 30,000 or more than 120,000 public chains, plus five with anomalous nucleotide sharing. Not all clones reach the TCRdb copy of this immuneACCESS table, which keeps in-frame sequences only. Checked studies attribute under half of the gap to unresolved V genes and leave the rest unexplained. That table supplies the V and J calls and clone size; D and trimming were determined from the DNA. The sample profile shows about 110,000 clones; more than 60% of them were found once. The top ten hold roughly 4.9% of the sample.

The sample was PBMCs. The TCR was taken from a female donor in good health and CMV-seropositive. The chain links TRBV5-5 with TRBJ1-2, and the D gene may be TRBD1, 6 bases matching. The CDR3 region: CASSFYRAGYGYTF. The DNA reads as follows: TGTGCCAGCAGCTTCTACAGGGCTGGGTATGGCTACACCTTC.